What follows are 14 T cell receptor beta chains derived from one specimen sequenced in a study of PD-L1 blockade in urothelial cancer. Profiled with immunoSEQ multiplex PCR; TCRdb holds only in-frame clones, not every one. Among 50,000 to 60,000 clones listed, around 82% were seen once. Sample: PBMCs, taken around atezolizumab (anti-PD-L1) treatment. These receptors all stem from a man aged 35 to 55 with urothelial cancer.

The chain couples TRBV7-9 to TRBJ2-7; D may be TRBD2 (6 bases). The length of the CDR3 is 13 residues. V lost 4 bases to trimming and J lost 2 bases, with 9 bases between them. Germline-derived CDR1 and CDR2 are SEHNR and FQNEAQ (reference sequence). CDR3 DNA sequence: TGTGCCAGCAGCTCCCGCGGGGCCTACGAGCAGTACTTC. It yields the protein CASSSRGAYEQYF.

This clone showed up just a few times. The chain is built from TRBV5-6 and TRBJ2-1, with 13 bases fitting TRBD2. This CDR3 comprises 14 residues. V lost 6 bases to trimming and J lost 8 bases; unmatched junction nucleotides: 5. CDR1 and CDR2 from the germline V gene are SGHDT and YYEEEE. This CDR3 is CASKRTSGSYEQFF. The DNA for the CDR3 is TGTGCCAGCAAAAGGACTAGCGGGAGTTATGAGCAGTTCTTC.

The V gene is TRBV25-1, the J gene TRBJ2-7, with a weak D call TRBD1 (5 bases). Germline V lookup: CDR1 MGHDK, CDR2 SYGVNS. Trimming cost V 4 bases and J 1 base, with 14 bases left between them. This CDR3 region has 15 residues. The CDR3, as DNA: TGTGCCAGCAGTGGCCCCGGAAGGGGTTCCTACGAGCAGTACTTC. Protein product: CASSGPGRGSYEQYF.

The chain uses TRBV6-1 and TRBJ2-1; 9 bases line up with TRBD1. CDR3 length: 15 amino acids. Germline-derived CDR1 and CDR2 are MNHNS and SASEGT. V was pared by 6 bases and J by 6 bases, with 9 bases of the junction left unmatched. This chain's CDR3 is CASRDRGGWANEQFF. The CDR3 DNA reads as TGTGCCAGCAGAGACAGGGGGGGGTGGGCCAATGAGCAGTTCTTC.

The rearrangement joins TRBV21-1 to TRBJ1-4; TRBD1, as called in the table, went unchecked against the DNA. TRBV21-1 is noted as a pseudogene. This CDR3 has 13 residues. The CDR3 DNA is TGTGCCAGCACCCAGGGGCTGTATGAAAAACTGTTTTTT. Its translation is CASTQGLYEKLFF.

The chain joins TRBV29-1 to TRBJ2-7; the D gene is possibly TRBD2 (5 bases). With 0 bases removed from V and 3 bases from J, the gap between germline ends came to 12 bases. This CDR3 region has 14 residues. Germline CDR1 is SQVTM and CDR2 is ANQGSEA. The CDR3 nucleotides are TGCAGCGTTGAAGAACGTAGCGAAAACTACGAGCAGTACTTC. It codes for CSVEERSENYEQYF.

The CDR3 coding sequence is TGTGCCAGCTCACCCTCGGAGGGGGCATACACTGAAGCTTTCTTT. Its translation is CASSPSEGAYTEAFF. The rearrangement links TRBV18 to TRBJ1-1; TRBD1 aligns across 7 bases. The V gene end was trimmed by 3 bases and the J gene end by 3 bases; junction bases not matched to a gene: 7. Germline-derived CDR1 and CDR2 are KGHSH and LQKENI. This CDR3 spans 15 amino acids.

This clone appeared once. The rearrangement joins TRBV7-9 to TRBJ1-2; D perhaps matches TRBD1 (6 bases). V shed 8 bases and J shed 4 bases, with 11 bases lying between them. Germline CDR1 is SEHNR and CDR2 is FQNEAQ (reference sequence). The CDR3 loop spans 12 amino acids. CDR3 coding DNA: TGTGCCAGCGGGGGGGGCAGCTATGGCTACACCTTC. This encodes CASGGGSYGYTF. Complete variable domain (other parts from reference TRBV7-9 and TRBJ1-2): DTGVSQNPRHKITKRGQNVTFRCDPISEHNRLYWYRQTLGQGPEFLTYFQNEAQLEKSRLLSDRFSAERPKGSFSTLEIQRTEQGDSAMYLCASGGGSYGYTFGSGTRLTVV.

V usage is TRBV5-5 and J usage is TRBJ2-7, with 7 bases lining up with TRBD1. CDR3 length: 17 amino acids. The V gene end was trimmed by 0 bases and the J gene end by 3 bases; junction bases not matched to a gene: 12. Germline V gene data show CDR1 as SGHKS and CDR2 as YYEKEE (reference sequence). The CDR3 DNA reads as TGTGCCAGCAGCTTGGAAGGGCGGTCGGACAGGTACTACGAGCAGTACTTC. It specifies CASSLEGRSDRYYEQYF.

The chain links TRBV6-6 to TRBJ2-1; D uncertain. Germline CDR1 reads MNHNY; CDR2 reads SVGAGI (reference sequence). Trimming removed 4 bases at V and 6 bases at J, with 10 bases between. The CDR3 spans 13 residues. In DNA form, the CDR3 reads TGTGCCAGCAGTTTCGAGAGTTCCAATGAGCAGTTCTTC. Protein: CASSFESSNEQFF.

V and J are TRBV6-6 and TRBJ2-5; TRBD2 matches 8 bases. V trimming: 5 bases; J trimming: 1 base; junction bases outside the gene matches: 3. Germline loops: CDR1 MNHNY, CDR2 SVGAGI (reference sequence). The CDR3 spans 14 residues. The CDR3: CASSPGRAQETQYF. As DNA, the CDR3 is TGTGCCAGCAGTCCCGGGAGGGCCCAAGAGACCCAGTACTTC.

The V and J genes are TRBV5-1 and TRBJ2-1; 8 positions agree with TRBD2. The CDR3 has 16 amino acids. The junction had 10 bases not matched to a gene; V was cut back by 4 bases and J by 4 bases. Germline V gene lookup returns CDR1 SGHRS and CDR2 YFSETQ. CDR3 sequence (DNA): TGCGCCAGCAGCCCCCCGGGGGGGTCGGCATACAATGAGCAGTTCTTC. This translates into CASSPPGGSAYNEQFF.

The chain couples TRBV5-6 to TRBJ2-3; 9 nucleotides align to TRBD1. The CDR3 consists of 14 residues. CDR1 SGHDT and CDR2 YYEEEE come from the germline V gene. J lost 4 bases, V lost 3 bases, and 3 bases had no gene match. Written as DNA, the CDR3 is TGTGCCAGCAGCTGGGGACAGGGATCAGATACGCAGTATTTT. Its protein is CASSWGQGSDTQYF.

V gene TRBV7-9 combines with J gene TRBJ2-1, with 12 nucleotides matching TRBD2. V lost 5 bases, J lost 7 bases, and 12 bases stayed unmatched. The germline CDR1 and CDR2 sequences are SEHNR and FQNEAQ (reference sequence). The CDR3 sequence is 17 residues long. CDR3 region: CASSQGGLAGAENEQFF. The CDR3 nucleotides read TGTGCCAGCAGCCAAGGGGGACTAGCGGGTGCGGAGAATGAGCAGTTCTTC.